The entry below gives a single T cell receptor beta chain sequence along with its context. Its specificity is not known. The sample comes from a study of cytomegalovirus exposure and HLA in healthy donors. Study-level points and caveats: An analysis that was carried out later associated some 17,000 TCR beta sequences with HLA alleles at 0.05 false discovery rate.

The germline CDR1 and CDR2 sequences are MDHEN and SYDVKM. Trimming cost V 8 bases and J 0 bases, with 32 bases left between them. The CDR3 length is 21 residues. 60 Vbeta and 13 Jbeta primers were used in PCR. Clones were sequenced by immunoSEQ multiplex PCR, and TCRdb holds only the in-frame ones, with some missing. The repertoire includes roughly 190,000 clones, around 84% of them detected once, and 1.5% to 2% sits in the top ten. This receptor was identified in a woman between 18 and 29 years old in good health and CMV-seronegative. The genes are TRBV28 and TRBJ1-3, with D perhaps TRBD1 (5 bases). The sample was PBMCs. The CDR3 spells CASSARGGVKLWVSSGNTIYF. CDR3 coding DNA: TGTGCCAGCTCCGCTAGAGGAGGGGTTAAGCTTTGGGTGAGCTCTGGAAACACCATATATTTT.